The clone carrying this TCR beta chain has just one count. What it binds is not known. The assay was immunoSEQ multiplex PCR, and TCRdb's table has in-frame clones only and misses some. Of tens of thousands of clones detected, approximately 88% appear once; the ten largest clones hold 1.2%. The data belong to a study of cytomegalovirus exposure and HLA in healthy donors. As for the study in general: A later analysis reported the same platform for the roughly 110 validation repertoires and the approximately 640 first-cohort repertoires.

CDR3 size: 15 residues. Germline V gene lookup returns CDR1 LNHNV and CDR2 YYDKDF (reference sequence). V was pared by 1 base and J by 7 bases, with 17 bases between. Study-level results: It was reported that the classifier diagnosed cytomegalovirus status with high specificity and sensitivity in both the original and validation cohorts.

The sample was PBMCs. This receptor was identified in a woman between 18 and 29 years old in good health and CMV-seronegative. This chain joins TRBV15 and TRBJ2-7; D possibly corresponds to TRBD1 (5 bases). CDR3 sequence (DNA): TGTGCCACCAGCAGAGTGAGACAGCCCTTGGGGGAGCAGTACTTC. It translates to CATSRVRQPLGEQYF.